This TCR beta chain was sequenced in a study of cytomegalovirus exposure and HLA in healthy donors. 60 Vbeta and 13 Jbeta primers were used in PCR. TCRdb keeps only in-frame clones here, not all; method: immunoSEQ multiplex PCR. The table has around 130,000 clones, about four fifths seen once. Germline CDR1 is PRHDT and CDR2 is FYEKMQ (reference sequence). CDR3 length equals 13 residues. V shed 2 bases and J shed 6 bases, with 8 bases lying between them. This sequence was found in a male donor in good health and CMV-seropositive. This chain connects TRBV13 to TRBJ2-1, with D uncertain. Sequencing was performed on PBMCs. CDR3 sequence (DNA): TGTGCCAGCAGCTTACGAGGTGGCAATGAGCAGTTCTTC. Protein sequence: CASSLRGGNEQFF.